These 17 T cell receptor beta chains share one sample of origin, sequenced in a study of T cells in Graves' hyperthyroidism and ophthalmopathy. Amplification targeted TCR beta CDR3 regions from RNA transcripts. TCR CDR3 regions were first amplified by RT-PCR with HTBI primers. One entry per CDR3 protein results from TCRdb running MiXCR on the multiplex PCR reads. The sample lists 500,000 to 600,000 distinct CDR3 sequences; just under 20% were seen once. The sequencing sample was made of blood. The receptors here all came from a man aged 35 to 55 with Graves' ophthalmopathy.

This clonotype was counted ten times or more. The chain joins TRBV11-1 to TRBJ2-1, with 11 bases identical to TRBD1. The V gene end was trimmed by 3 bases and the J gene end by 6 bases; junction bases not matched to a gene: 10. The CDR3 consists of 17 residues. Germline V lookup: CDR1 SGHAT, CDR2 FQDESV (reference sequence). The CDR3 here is CASSFGQGAMRINEQFF. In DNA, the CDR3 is TGTGCCAGCAGCTTCGGACAGGGGGCGATGAGGATCAATGAGCAGTTCTTC.

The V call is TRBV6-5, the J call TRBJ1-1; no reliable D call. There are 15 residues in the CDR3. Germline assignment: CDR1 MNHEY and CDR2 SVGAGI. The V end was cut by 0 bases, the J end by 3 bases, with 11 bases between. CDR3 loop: CASSYSRTKHTEAFF. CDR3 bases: TGTGCCAGCAGTTACTCAAGGACCAAGCACACTGAAGCTTTCTTT.

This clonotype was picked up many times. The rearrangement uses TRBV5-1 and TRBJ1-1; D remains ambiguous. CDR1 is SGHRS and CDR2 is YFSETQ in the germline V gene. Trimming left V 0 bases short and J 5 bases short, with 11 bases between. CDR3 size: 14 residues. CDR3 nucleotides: TGCGCCAGCAGCTTGGGGCAGCTCGGGACTGAAGCTTTCTTT. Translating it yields CASSLGQLGTEAFF.

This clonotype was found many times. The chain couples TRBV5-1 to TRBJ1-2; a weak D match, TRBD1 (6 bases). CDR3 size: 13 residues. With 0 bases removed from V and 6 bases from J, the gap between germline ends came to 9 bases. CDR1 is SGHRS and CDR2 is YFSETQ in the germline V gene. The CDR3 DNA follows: TGCGCCAGCAGCTTGGAGGGGGTCGATGGCTACACCTTC. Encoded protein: CASSLEGVDGYTF.

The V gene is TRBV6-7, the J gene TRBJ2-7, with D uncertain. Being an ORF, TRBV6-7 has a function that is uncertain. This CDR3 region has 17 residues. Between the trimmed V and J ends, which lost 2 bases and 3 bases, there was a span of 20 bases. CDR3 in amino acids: CASSYVGIMNLFYEQYF. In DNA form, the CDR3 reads TGTGCCAGCAGTTACGTAGGGATTATGAACCTTTTCTACGAGCAGTACTTC.

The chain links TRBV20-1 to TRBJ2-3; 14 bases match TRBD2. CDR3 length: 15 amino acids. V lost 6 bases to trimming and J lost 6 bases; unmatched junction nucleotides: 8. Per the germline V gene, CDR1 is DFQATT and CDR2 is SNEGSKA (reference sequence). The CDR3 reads CSASGTSGSSDTQYF. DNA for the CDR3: TGCAGTGCCTCCGGGACTAGCGGGAGTTCGGATACGCAGTATTTT.

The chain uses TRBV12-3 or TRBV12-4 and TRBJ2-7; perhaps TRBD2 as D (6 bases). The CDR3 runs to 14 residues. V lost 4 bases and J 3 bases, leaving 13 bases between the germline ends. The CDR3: CASSSTGLLYEQYF. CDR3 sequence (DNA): TGTGCCAGCAGTTCCACGGGACTTCTCTACGAGCAGTACTTC.

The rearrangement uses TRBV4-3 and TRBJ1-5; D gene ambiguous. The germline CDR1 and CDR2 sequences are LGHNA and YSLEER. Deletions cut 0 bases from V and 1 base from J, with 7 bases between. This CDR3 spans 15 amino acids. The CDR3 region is CASSQDNWSNQPQHF. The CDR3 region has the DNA TGCGCCAGCAGCCAAGACAATTGGAGCAATCAGCCCCAGCATTTT.

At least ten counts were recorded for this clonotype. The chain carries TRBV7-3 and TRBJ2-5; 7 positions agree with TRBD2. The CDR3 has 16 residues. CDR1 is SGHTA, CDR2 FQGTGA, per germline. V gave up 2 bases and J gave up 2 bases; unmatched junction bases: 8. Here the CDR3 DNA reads TGTGCCAGCAGCTTACTGGGCGGGGGAACGCAAGAGACCCAGTACTTC. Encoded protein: CASSLLGGGTQETQYF.

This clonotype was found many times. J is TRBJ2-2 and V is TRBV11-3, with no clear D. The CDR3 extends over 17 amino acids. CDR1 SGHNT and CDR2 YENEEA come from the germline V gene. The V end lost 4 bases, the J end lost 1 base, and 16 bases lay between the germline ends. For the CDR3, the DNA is TGTGCCAGCAGCTCGAACTTGAATGTCAGGAACACCGGGGAGCTGTTTTTT. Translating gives CASSSNLNVRNTGELFF.

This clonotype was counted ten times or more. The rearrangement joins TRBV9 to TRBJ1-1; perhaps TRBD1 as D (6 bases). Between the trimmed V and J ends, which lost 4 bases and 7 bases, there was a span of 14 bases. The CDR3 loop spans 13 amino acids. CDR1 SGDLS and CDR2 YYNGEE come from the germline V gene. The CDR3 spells CASSYSPGVEAFF. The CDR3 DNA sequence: TGTGCCAGCAGCTACTCGCCAGGGGTTGAAGCTTTCTTT.

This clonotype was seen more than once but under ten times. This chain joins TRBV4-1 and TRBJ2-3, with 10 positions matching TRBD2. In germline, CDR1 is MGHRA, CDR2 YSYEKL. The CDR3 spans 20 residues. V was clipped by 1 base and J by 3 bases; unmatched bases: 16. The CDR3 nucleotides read TGCGCCAGCAGCCAAGGTTTTTCCGGAGGTAGCGGGGGGTGGACAGATACGCAGTATTTT. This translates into CASSQGFSGGSGGWTDTQYF.

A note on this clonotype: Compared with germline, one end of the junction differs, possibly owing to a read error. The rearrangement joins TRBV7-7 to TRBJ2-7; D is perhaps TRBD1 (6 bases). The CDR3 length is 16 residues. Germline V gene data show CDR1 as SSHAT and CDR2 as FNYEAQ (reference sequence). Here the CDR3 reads CASSSVLDDRTYEQYF. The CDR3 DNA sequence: TGTGCTAGCAGCTCCGTCCTGGACGACAGGACATACGAGCAGTACTTC.

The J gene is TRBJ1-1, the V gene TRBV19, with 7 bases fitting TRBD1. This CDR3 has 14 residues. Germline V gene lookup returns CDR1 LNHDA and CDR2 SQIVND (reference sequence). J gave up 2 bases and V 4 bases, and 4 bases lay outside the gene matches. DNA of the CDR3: TGTGCCAGTAGTAGGGGGACAGCTAACACTGAAGCTTTCTTT. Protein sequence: CASSRGTANTEAFF.

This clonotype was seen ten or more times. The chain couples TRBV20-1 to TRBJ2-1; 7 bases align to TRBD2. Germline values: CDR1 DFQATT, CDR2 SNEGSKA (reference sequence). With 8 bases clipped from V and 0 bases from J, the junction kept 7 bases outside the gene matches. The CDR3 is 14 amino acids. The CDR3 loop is CSLLAESSYNEQFF. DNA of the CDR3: TGCAGTTTGCTAGCGGAGAGCTCCTACAATGAGCAGTTCTTC.

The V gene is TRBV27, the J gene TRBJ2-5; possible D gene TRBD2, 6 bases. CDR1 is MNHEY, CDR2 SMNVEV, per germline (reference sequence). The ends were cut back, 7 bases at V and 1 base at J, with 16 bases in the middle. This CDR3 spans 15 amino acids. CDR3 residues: CASTWTGASQETQYF. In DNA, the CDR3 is TGTGCCAGCACTTGGACGGGAGCGTCCCAAGAGACCCAGTACTTC.

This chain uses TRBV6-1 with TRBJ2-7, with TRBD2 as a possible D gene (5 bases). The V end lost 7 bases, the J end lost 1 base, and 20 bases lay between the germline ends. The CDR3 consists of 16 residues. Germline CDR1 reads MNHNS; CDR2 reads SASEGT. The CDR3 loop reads CASTGPRRDGSYEQYF. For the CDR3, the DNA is TGTGCCAGCACCGGGCCCCGCCGGGATGGATCCTACGAGCAGTACTTC.